Presented here are 8 T cell receptor beta chains from one specimen sequenced in a study of blood T cell repertoires in COVID-19. Sequencing used immunoSEQ multiplex PCR; TCRdb keeps in-frame clones, though not all of them. The table has approximately 75,000 clones, about 74% seen once. The source material was peripheral blood. These TCRs come from a human donor with acute or convalescent COVID-19. The donor label of this sample is uncertain.

The V and J genes are TRBV2 and TRBJ1-5; D uncertain. The V gene lost 7 bases and the J gene lost 0 bases, with 10 bases spanning the gap. Germline V gene data show CDR1 as SNHLY and CDR2 as FYNNEI. This CDR3 has 14 residues. CDR3 sequence: CASNYLNSNQPQHF. CDR3 coding DNA: TGTGCCAGCAACTACCTGAATAGCAATCAGCCCCAGCATTTT.

The chain combines TRBV6-6 with TRBJ2-1; D perhaps matches TRBD1 (5 bases). The CDR3 sequence is 14 residues long. V was cut by 0 bases and J by 9 bases, with 12 bases left in between. Germline values: CDR1 MNHNY, CDR2 SVGAGI (reference sequence). The CDR3, as DNA: TGTGCCAGCAGTTACTCGAAGGGGCGAGGTGAGCAGTTCTTC. Its protein is CASSYSKGRGEQFF.

V is TRBV7-2 and J is TRBJ2-5, with 7 bases that match TRBD1. Trimming removed 1 base from V and 1 base from J; junction bases left unmatched: 6. The germline V gene encodes CDR1 SGHTA and CDR2 FQGNSA. The CDR3 has 16 residues. CDR3 protein: CASSLERAGGQETQYF. CDR3 bases: TGTGCCAGCAGCTTAGAACGGGCAGGGGGCCAAGAGACCCAGTACTTC.

The rearrangement joins TRBV28 to TRBJ2-5; a weak D match, TRBD2 (6 bases). The CDR3 runs 15 residues. The germline V and J ends were trimmed by 4 bases and 3 bases, with 15 bases remaining between them. CDR1 MDHEN and CDR2 SYDVKM come from the germline V gene. The CDR3 region is CASSSRWEEEETQYF. The CDR3 coding sequence is TGTGCCAGCAGTTCCCGCTGGGAGGAGGAAGAGACCCAGTACTTC. The full variable domain, its missing parts supplied by reference TRBV28 and TRBJ2-5, is DVKVTQSSRYLVKRTGEKVFLECVQDMDHENMFWYRQDPGLGLRLIYFSYDVKMKEKGDIPEGYSVSREKKERFSLILESASTNQTSMYLCASSSRWEEEETQYFGPGTRLLVL.

The chain is built from TRBV5-3 and TRBJ2-7; 7 positions agree with TRBD2. TRBV5-3 is an open reading frame whose function is uncertain. CDR3 size: 17 residues. Trimming removed 0 bases from V and 4 bases from J; junction bases left unmatched: 13. The CDR3 is CARSLGTLEGGRYEQYF. CDR3 bases: TGTGCCAGAAGCTTGGGTACATTGGAGGGAGGGAGATACGAGCAGTACTTC.

This chain uses TRBV19 with TRBJ2-7; possibly TRBD1 for D (6 bases). V lost 7 bases and J lost 2, with 12 bases in between. This CDR3 has 13 residues. The germline V gene has CDR1 LNHDA and CDR2 SQIVND (reference sequence). CDR3 in amino acids: CASNDRTAYEQYF. DNA for the CDR3: TGTGCCAGTAATGACAGGACCGCCTACGAGCAGTACTTC.

The chain joins TRBV6-2 or TRBV6-3 to TRBJ1-5; 8 positions match TRBD1. This CDR3 contains 14 residues. Germline trimming cut 5 bases from V and 11 bases from J; bases unmatched to any gene: 11. Germline V gene lookup returns CDR1 MNHEY and CDR2 SVGEGT. The CDR3 region has the DNA TGTGCCAGCAGTCCCGTCGGGACAGGTCTCTCCCAGCATTTT. Amino acids: CASSPVGTGLSQHF.

In this sample, this clone turned up once. V and J are TRBV7-2 and TRBJ2-1; the match to TRBD2 covers 9 bases. Germline CDR1 SGHTA, CDR2 FQGNSA. This CDR3 region has 15 residues. V shed 1 base, J shed 7 bases, and the junction held 5 bases outside the gene matches. The CDR3 DNA is TGTGCCAGCAGCTTAGTCAGCGGGAGGCTGAATGAGCAGTTCTTC. Residues: CASSLVSGRLNEQFF.